One sample yielded the 19 T cell receptor beta chains listed below, sequenced in a study of T cells in Graves' hyperthyroidism and ophthalmopathy. TCR beta CDR3 region amplification was performed from RNA transcripts. A set of HTBI primers served as the primers for a first-round RT-PCR of the TCR CDR3. TCRdb passed the multiplex PCR reads through MiXCR, listing each CDR3 protein once. The table records approximately 95,000 distinct CDR3 sequences, approximately 39% of them present only once. Sequencing input: peripheral blood or thyroid tissue (not recorded which). These receptors were taken from a woman aged 25 to 45 with Graves' hyperthyroidism.

This clonotype has a count of ten or more. The CDR3 reads CASSDPSGRASYEQYF. The CDR3 nucleotides read TGTGCCAGCAGCGACCCTAGCGGGAGGGCCTCCTACGAGCAGTACTTC. The chain links TRBV28 to TRBJ2-7; 12 bases map to TRBD2. V trimming: 6 bases; J trimming: 0 bases; junction bases outside the gene matches: 6. Germline CDR1 reads MDHEN; CDR2 reads SYDVKM. There are 16 residues in the CDR3.

Ten or more counts support this clonotype. The chain employs TRBV5-1 and TRBJ2-7; D not resolved. V lost 4 bases to trimming and J lost 0 bases, with 8 bases between them. Germline CDR1 is SGHRS and CDR2 is YFSETQ. CDR3 size: 13 residues. CDR3 DNA: TGCGCCAGCAGCCCCCAGGACTCCTACGAGCAGTACTTC. Its translation: CASSPQDSYEQYF.

The chain links TRBV7-2 to TRBJ2-5; 14 positions agree with TRBD2. CDR3 length: 17 amino acids. Per the germline V gene, CDR1 is SGHTA and CDR2 is FQGNSA. With V trimmed by 3 bases and J by 5 bases, 8 bases remained unmatched. CDR3 coding DNA: TGTGCCAGCAGCTTGGGGACTAGCGGGAGACCGGAGGAGACCCAGTACTTC. Translated, it gives CASSLGTSGRPEETQYF.

In this sample, this clonotype turned up many times. The chain couples TRBV29-1 to TRBJ2-5; TRBD2 matches at 8 bases. The CDR3 consists of 17 residues. With 2 bases clipped from V and 5 bases from J, the junction kept 16 bases outside the gene matches. CDR1 and CDR2 (germline): SQVTM, ANQGSEA. The CDR3 coding sequence is TGCAGCGTTGAATTAGGGCTCACCGGGACTAGGTGGGAGACCCAGTACTTC. Protein sequence: CSVELGLTGTRWETQYF.

The chain couples TRBV20-1 to TRBJ1-3; D remains ambiguous. This CDR3 contains 13 residues. Between the trimmed V and J ends, which lost 1 base and 7 bases, there was a span of 11 bases. Germline CDR1 is DFQATT and CDR2 is SNEGSKA (reference sequence). The CDR3 sequence is CSARVAVMNTIYF. In DNA form, the CDR3 reads TGCAGTGCTAGAGTGGCGGTTATGAACACCATATATTTT.

This clonotype has a count of ten or more. V gene TRBV7-9 combines with J gene TRBJ2-7; D may correspond to TRBD1 or TRBD2 (6 bases each). From germline, CDR1 is SEHNR and CDR2 FQNEAQ (reference sequence). V dropped 5 bases and J dropped 7 bases, with 15 bases sitting between them. CDR3 length: 13 residues. CDR3 bases: TGTGCCAGCAGCCCACCGGGGGCTCGAGAGCAGTACTTC. Protein product: CASSPPGAREQYF.

The sample holds a few counts of this clonotype. The rearrangement links TRBV12-3 or TRBV12-4 to TRBJ2-5; D is unresolved. V was clipped by 6 bases and J by 7 bases, with 15 bases between them. The CDR3 length is 13 residues. In DNA form, the CDR3 reads TGTGCCAGCAGCCCGAAGTCCCCGGGGACCCAGTACTTC. It specifies CASSPKSPGTQYF.

This clonotype has at least ten counts. The J gene is TRBJ2-2, the V gene TRBV27; 8 nucleotides match TRBD2. CDR1 and CDR2 (germline): MNHEY, SMNVEV (reference sequence). The CDR3 covers 16 residues. Trimming cost V 1 base and J 4 bases; bases outside gene matches: 5. CDR3 in amino acids: CASSLFREGGTGELFF. CDR3 coding DNA: TGTGCCAGCAGTTTATTCCGGGAGGGCGGCACCGGGGAGCTGTTTTTT.

This clonotype was seen many times. The CDR3 DNA is TGTGCCAGCAGCCCCAACAGAAATTCACCCCTCCACTTT. It is translated as CASSPNRNSPLHF. The chain uses TRBV7-3 and TRBJ1-6; no definite D call. Trimming took off 5 bases at V and 7 bases at J, with 9 bases between the two ends. Per germline, CDR1 SGHTA and CDR2 FQGTGA. CDR3 length: 13 amino acids.

This clonotype has more than one count but fewer than ten. This rearrangement joins TRBV7-2 to TRBJ2-5, with D tentatively TRBD2 (6 bases). The CDR3 loop spans 14 amino acids. Germline CDR1 reads SGHTA; CDR2 reads FQGNSA. Trimming stripped 1 base from V and 5 bases from J, with 11 bases between. Here the CDR3 reads CASSLDGSRETQYF. CDR3 sequence (DNA): TGTGCCAGCAGCTTAGACGGGAGTAGGGAGACCCAGTACTTC.

This clonotype is labeled medium-sized. V usage is TRBV28 and J usage is TRBJ1-1; D is ambiguous. The CDR3 spans 14 residues. The V gene's germline CDR1 is MDHEN and CDR2 SYDVKM. V was trimmed by 6 bases and J by 7 bases, leaving 18 bases between them. CDR3 amino acids: CASSPGWGGLEAFF. DNA for the CDR3: TGTGCCAGCAGCCCTGGGTGGGGAGGGCTTGAAGCTTTCTTT.

Comment on this clonotype: A much larger clone is a single base away; this may be a read error. The chain recombines TRBV25-1 with TRBJ2-7, with D maybe TRBD1 (6 bases). This CDR3 has 13 amino acids. Germline loops: CDR1 MGHDK, CDR2 SYGVNS. The CDR3 nucleotides are TGTGCCAGCAGCTTACTCAGGGGATACGAGCAGTGCTTC. Amino acid sequence: CASSLLRGYEQCF.

In its sample, this clonotype was seen many times. This chain links TRBV7-8 with TRBJ2-5; D call uncertain. The CDR3 length is 15 residues. Trimming took 0 bases from V and 7 from J, leaving 15 bases between them. In germline, CDR1 is SGHVS, CDR2 FQNEAQ. The CDR3 bases are TGTGCCAGCAGCTTAGCGAGAGAACCTAAGGGGACCCAGTACTTC. This gives the protein CASSLAREPKGTQYF. Based on the CDR3 plus reference TRBV7-8 and TRBJ2-5, the full variable domain is GAGVSQSPRYKVAKRGQDVALRCDPISGHVSLFWYQQALGQGPEFLTYFQNEAQLDKSGLPSDRFFAERPEGSVSTLKIQRTQQEDSAVYLCASSLAREPKGTQYFGPGTRLLVL.

The table lists this clonotype with a few counts. V is TRBV13 and J is TRBJ2-2, with D perhaps assigned TRBD1 or TRBD2 (7 bases each). Germline lookup yields CDR1 PRHDT and CDR2 FYEKMQ (reference sequence). This CDR3 has 15 amino acids. The ends were cut back, 3 bases at V and 8 bases at J, with 16 bases in the middle. The CDR3 sequence: CASSFRGGYSGELFF. CDR3 DNA sequence: TGTGCCAGCAGCTTCAGGGGGGGTTACTCTGGGGAGCTGTTTTTT.

About this clonotype itself: With a much larger clone just one base away, this may be a read error. V usage is TRBV4-1 and J usage is TRBJ1-1, with a tentative D call TRBD1 (5 bases). Germline loops: CDR1 MGHRA, CDR2 YSYEKL. With 8 bases removed from V and 0 bases from J, the gap between germline ends came to 16 bases. The CDR3 sequence is 15 residues long. The CDR3 DNA reads TGCGCCAGCGGCCCCCCGGGGCGAATGAACACTGAAGCTTTCTTT. Translation gives CASGPPGRMNTEAFF.

This clonotype was observed at least ten times. In nucleotides, the CDR3 is TGTGCCAGCAGCCACGACTCGACAGGGTATGGGGGGAACACTGAAGCTTTCTTT. This gives the protein CASSHDSTGYGGNTEAFF. This chain links TRBV7-9 with TRBJ1-1; 7 bases align to TRBD1. Trimming removed 5 bases from V and 1 base from J; junction bases left unmatched: 16. Germline V lookup: CDR1 SEHNR, CDR2 FQNEAQ (reference sequence). This CDR3 contains 18 residues.

The sample holds many counts of this clonotype. The germline gene is not matched at one end of the junction; a read error may be the cause. The V gene is TRBV25-1, the J gene TRBJ2-7; a weak D match, TRBD1 (6 bases). Per germline, CDR1 MGHDK and CDR2 SYGVNS. CDR3 length equals 12 residues. This CDR3 is CASSDPVRTAPF. The CDR3 region has the DNA TGTGCCAGCAGTGATCCCGTCAGGACAGCACCTTTC.

This clonotype was detected ten times or more. A junction boundary mismatches the germline segment, possibly from a read error. The chain joins TRBV29-1 to TRBJ1-3, with no clear D. Per the germline V gene, CDR1 is SQVTM and CDR2 is ANQGSEA. The CDR3 is made up of 13 amino acids. Here the CDR3 reads CSVKEPSGNTIYF. The CDR3 nucleotides are TGCAGCGTTAAAGAACCGTCTGGAAACACCATATATTTT.

This clonotype was observed at least ten times. The rearrangement links TRBV14 to TRBJ2-2, with D possibly matching TRBD2 (5 bases). Looked up from germline, CDR1 is SGHDN and CDR2 is FVKESK. The CDR3 length is 14 residues. V lost 4 bases and J lost 4, with 10 bases in between. The CDR3 here is CASSPLRGTGELFF. The CDR3 nucleotides are TGTGCCAGCAGCCCTCTCCGGGGCACCGGGGAGCTGTTTTTT.